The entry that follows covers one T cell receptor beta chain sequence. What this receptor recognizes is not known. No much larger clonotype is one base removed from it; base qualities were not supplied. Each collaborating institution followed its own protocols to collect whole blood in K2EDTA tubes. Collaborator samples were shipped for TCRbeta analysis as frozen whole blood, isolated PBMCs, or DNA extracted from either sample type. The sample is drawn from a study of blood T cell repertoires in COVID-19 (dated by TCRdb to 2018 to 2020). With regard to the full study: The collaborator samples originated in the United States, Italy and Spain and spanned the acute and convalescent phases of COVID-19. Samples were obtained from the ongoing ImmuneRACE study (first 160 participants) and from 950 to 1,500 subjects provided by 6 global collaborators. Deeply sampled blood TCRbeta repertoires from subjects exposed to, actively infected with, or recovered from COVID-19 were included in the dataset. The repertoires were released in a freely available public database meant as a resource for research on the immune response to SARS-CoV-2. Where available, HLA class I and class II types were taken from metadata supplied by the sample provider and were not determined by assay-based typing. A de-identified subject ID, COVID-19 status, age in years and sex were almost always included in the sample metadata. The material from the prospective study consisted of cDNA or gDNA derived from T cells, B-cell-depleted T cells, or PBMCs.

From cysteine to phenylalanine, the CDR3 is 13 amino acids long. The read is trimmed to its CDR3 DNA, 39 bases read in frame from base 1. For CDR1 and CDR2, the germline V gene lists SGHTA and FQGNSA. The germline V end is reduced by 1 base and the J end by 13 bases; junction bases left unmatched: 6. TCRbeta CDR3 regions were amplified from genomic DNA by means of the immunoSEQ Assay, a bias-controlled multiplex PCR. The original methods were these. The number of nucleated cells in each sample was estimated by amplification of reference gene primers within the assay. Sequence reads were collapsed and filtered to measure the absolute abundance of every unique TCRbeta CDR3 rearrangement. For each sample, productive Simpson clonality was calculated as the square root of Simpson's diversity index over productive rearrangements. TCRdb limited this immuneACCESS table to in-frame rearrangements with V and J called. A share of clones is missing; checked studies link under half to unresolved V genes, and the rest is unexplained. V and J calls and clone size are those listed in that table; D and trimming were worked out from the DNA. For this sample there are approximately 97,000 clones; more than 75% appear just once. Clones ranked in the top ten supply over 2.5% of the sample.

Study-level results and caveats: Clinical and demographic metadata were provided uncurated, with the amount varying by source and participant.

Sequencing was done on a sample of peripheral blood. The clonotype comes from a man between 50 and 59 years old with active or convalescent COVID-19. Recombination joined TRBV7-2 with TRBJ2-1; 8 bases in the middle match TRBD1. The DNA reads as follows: TGTGCCAGCAGCTTAGAAAGGGGACAGGCTCAGTTCTTC. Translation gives CASSLERGQAQFF.